The 20 T cell receptor beta chains presented below share a single source sample, sequenced in a study of sequential checkpoint blockade in melanoma. The treatment: randomized to nivolumab then ipilimumab (arm A) or the reverse (arm B). Clones were read by immunoSEQ multiplex PCR, and TCRdb kept only the in-frame ones, dropping some. This table has 20,000 to 25,000 clones, around 70% appearing once. The input for sequencing was CD8+ T cells sorted from blood (inferred from file names), taken from a patient given nivolumab and ipilimumab in sequence. These receptors all stem from a human donor with melanoma.

The chain combines TRBV11-2 with TRBJ2-5, with 11 positions matching TRBD2. Trimming at V came to 6 bases and at J to 2 bases, leaving 8 bases not matched to a gene. There are 16 residues in the CDR3. CDR1 and CDR2 (germline): SGHAT, FQNNGV. CDR3 loop: CASRPTLAGEQETQYF. The CDR3 DNA sequence: TGTGCCAGCAGGCCGACACTAGCGGGGGAGCAAGAGACCCAGTACTTC.

Only a few counts were recorded for this clone. This chain connects TRBV25-1 to TRBJ2-1, with D perhaps TRBD1 (6 bases). V gave up 5 bases and J gave up 3 bases, with 17 bases separating them. This CDR3 comprises 16 residues. The germline CDR1 and CDR2 sequences are MGHDK and SYGVNS. The CDR3 loop is CASSPRDTYLYNEQFF. CDR3 DNA sequence: TGTGCCAGCAGTCCCCGGGACACCTATCTCTACAATGAGCAGTTCTTC.

The CDR3, as DNA: TGTGCCAGCAGCTTAGCGTTAGCTTCGGGCTACACCTTC. Encoded protein: CASSLALASGYTF. This chain connects TRBV7-6 to TRBJ1-2; D not resolved. Looked up from germline, CDR1 is SGHVS and CDR2 is FNYEAQ. The CDR3 is 13 residues long. V lost 0 bases and J lost 8, with 10 bases in between.

The chain employs TRBV9 and TRBJ1-2, with D unclear. V was cut by 3 bases and J by 6 bases, with 9 bases left in between. The CDR3 runs 12 residues. The germline gives CDR1 SGDLS, CDR2 YYNGEE. CDR3 region: CASSAPTDGYTF. The CDR3 region has the DNA TGTGCCAGCAGCGCCCCCACGGATGGCTACACCTTC.

This clone was observed once. V and J are TRBV15 and TRBJ1-6; 11 positions match TRBD1. Germline trimming cut 6 bases from V and 9 bases from J; bases unmatched to any gene: 4. Germline V gives CDR1 LNHNV, CDR2 YYDKDF (reference sequence). The CDR3 consists of 14 residues. CDR3 in amino acids: CATSSGTGGSPLHF. CDR3 nucleotides: TGTGCCACCAGTTCCGGGACAGGGGGTTCACCCCTCCACTTT.

The chain has TRBV5-6 and TRBJ1-1; no firm D call. V was shortened by 0 bases and J by 11 bases, with 14 bases between the two germline ends. The CDR3 totals 13 residues. Germline V CDR1 and CDR2: SGHDT, YYEEEE. In DNA, the CDR3 is TGTGCCAGCAGCTTGGAGACTTCCCCGAGGGCTTTCTTT. It translates to CASSLETSPRAFF.

The genes are TRBV27 and TRBJ2-3, with a tentative D call TRBD2 (6 bases). The CDR3 loop spans 14 amino acids. V dropped 1 base and J dropped 6 bases, with 11 bases sitting between them. Germline lookup yields CDR1 MNHEY and CDR2 SMNVEV (reference sequence). Written as DNA, the CDR3 is TGTGCCAGCAGTTTATGGGGGGTGGTGGATACGCAGTATTTT. Translating gives CASSLWGVVDTQYF.

The rearrangement joins TRBV11-2 to TRBJ2-3; D is unclear. The CDR3 spans 14 residues. The germline V gene encodes CDR1 SGHAT and CDR2 FQNNGV. V lost 2 bases and J lost 4, with 10 bases in between. The CDR3 here is CASSLSPGPDTQYF. The DNA for the CDR3 is TGTGCCAGCAGCTTAAGTCCAGGCCCAGATACGCAGTATTTT.

The rearrangement links TRBV29-1 to TRBJ2-3; perhaps TRBD2 as D (6 bases). V lost 4 bases and J lost 0, with 8 bases in between. From germline, CDR1 is SQVTM and CDR2 ANQGSEA. The CDR3 spans 13 residues. The CDR3 bases are TGCAGCGTTGTGGGGACTAGCACAGATACGCAGTATTTT. This encodes CSVVGTSTDTQYF.

The chain links TRBV6-4 to TRBJ2-6, with TRBD1 matching 8 bases. Germline trimming cut 8 bases from V and 0 bases from J; bases unmatched to any gene: 3. Germline lookup yields CDR1 MRHNA and CDR2 SNTAGT. The CDR3 runs to 15 residues. CDR3 in DNA: TGTGCCAGCGGGGACAGGAGCTCTGGGGCCAACGTCCTGACTTTC. As protein: CASGDRSSGANVLTF.

The chain employs TRBV7-2 and TRBJ2-3; 7 bases map to TRBD2. Germline CDR1 is SGHTA and CDR2 is FQGNSA. The CDR3 has 17 amino acids. Trimming at V came to 0 bases and at J to 3 bases, leaving 9 bases not matched to a gene. In DNA form, the CDR3 reads TGTGCCAGCAGCTTAGCCTCCGGACTAGGAGCAACAGATACGCAGTATTTT. This sequence encodes CASSLASGLGATDTQYF.

The chain links TRBV4-2 to TRBJ1-1; a weak D match, TRBD1 (6 bases). Trimming shortened V by 2 bases and J by 1 base, and 11 bases separated the two germline ends. Germline CDR1 LGHNA, CDR2 YNFKEQ. This CDR3 contains 15 residues. The CDR3, as DNA: TGTGCCAGCAGCCAAACAGGGATGGGGAACACTGAAGCTTTCTTT. Translated, it gives CASSQTGMGNTEAFF.

This chain links TRBV27 with TRBJ2-6, with 7 positions matching TRBD1. The CDR3 has 17 amino acids. The V gene's germline CDR1 is MNHEY and CDR2 SMNVEV (reference sequence). The V segment lost 3 bases and the J segment 0 bases; nucleotides outside the gene matches: 5. In DNA form, the CDR3 reads TGTGCCAGCAGTTTGGGGACAGCCTTCTCTGGGGCCAACGTCCTGACTTTC. Amino acid sequence: CASSLGTAFSGANVLTF.

V usage is TRBV27 and J usage is TRBJ1-1, with D uncertain. The CDR3 length is 11 residues. Trimming shortened V by 5 bases and J by 10 bases, and 11 bases separated the two germline ends. The germline V gene has CDR1 MNHEY and CDR2 SMNVEV (reference sequence). The DNA of the CDR3 is TGTGCCAGCAGTCCCCCCCCCAGAGCTTTCTTT. Its translation: CASSPPPRAFF.

By proportion, this clone is medium-sized. The rearrangement links TRBV4-3 to TRBJ1-1; D unclear. The CDR3 loop spans 13 amino acids. Trimming pared 0 bases from V and 11 bases from J, leaving 13 bases between. Germline-derived CDR1 and CDR2 are LGHNA and YSLEER. CDR3 in amino acids: CASSQDWGVGAFF. The CDR3 DNA is TGCGCCAGCAGCCAAGATTGGGGAGTTGGGGCTTTCTTT.

The chain recombines TRBV2 with TRBJ2-7; possibly TRBD1 for D (5 bases). The germline V and J ends were trimmed by 7 bases and 1 base, with 11 bases remaining between them. The CDR3 runs to 13 residues. Germline lookup yields CDR1 SNHLY and CDR2 FYNNEI. CDR3 loop: CASKGRASYEQYV. For the CDR3, the DNA is TGTGCCAGCAAGGGCAGGGCTTCCTACGAGCAGTACGTC.

The chain recombines TRBV7-9 with TRBJ1-1; D is ambiguous. V was pared by 5 bases and J by 0 bases, with 10 bases between. The germline gives CDR1 SEHNR, CDR2 FQNEAQ (reference sequence). The CDR3 has 14 amino acids. The DNA of the CDR3 is TGTGCCAGCAGCGTGCAGGAAATGAACACTGAAGCTTTCTTT. Its protein product is CASSVQEMNTEAFF.

The chain couples TRBV2 to TRBJ2-7, with a possible D match to TRBD1 (6 bases). CDR3 length equals 15 residues. Deletions cut 2 bases from V and 4 bases from J, with 15 bases between. CDR1 and CDR2 (germline): SNHLY, FYNNEI. CDR3 sequence reads: CASSELWGQGYEQYF. CDR3 nucleotide sequence: TGTGCCAGCAGTGAACTCTGGGGGCAGGGTTACGAGCAGTACTTC.

The J gene is TRBJ2-2, the V gene TRBV4-3; D not resolved. The germline V gene encodes CDR1 LGHNA and CDR2 YSLEER. V was trimmed by 0 bases and J by 3 bases, leaving 8 bases between them. CDR3 length: 15 amino acids. CDR3 loop: CASSQDNRYTGELFF. The DNA for the CDR3 is TGCGCCAGCAGCCAAGATAACAGATACACCGGGGAGCTGTTTTTT.

The V call is TRBV29-1, the J call TRBJ1-2; no reliable D call. The CDR3 is 14 amino acids. V lost 0 bases, J lost 4 bases, and 12 bases lay in between. Germline values: CDR1 SQVTM, CDR2 ANQGSEA. For the CDR3, the DNA is TGCAGCGTTGAAGAAGGCGGGCAGATCTATGGCTACACCTTC. This codes for CSVEEGGQIYGYTF.